The entry below describes one TCR beta chain. Its specificity is not known. CDR1 SEHNR and CDR2 FQNEAQ come from the germline V gene (reference sequence). The junction had 17 bases not matched to a gene; V was cut back by 6 bases and J by 9 bases. The CDR3 has 16 residues. PCR amplification relied on 60 Vbeta primers (plus 13 Jbeta primers). The protocol was immunoSEQ multiplex PCR, while the TCRdb copy is restricted to in-frame clones and leaves out a portion. The table shows some 130,000 clones, with 83% occurring only once. The data belong to a study of cytomegalovirus exposure and HLA in healthy donors. Study-level results: Productive status was seen about 87% or about 30% of the time for most TCR beta V segments in an earlier analysis. Rarity held for most TCR sequences, but there were some public TCRs that occurred in many donors.

This TCR derives from a girl aged 2-10 years in good health and CMV-seronegative. The sequenced material came from PBMCs. The rearrangement links TRBV7-9 to TRBJ2-1; 7 bases are shared with TRBD1. CDR3 region: CASSLKPGPSGGEQFF. The CDR3, as DNA: TGTGCCAGCAGTCTTAAACCGGGACCCTCAGGGGGTGAGCAGTTCTTC.